This T cell receptor (beta chain) was recovered during a study of beta chain features in type 1 diabetes. With 1 base removed from V and 2 bases from J, the gap between germline ends came to 11 bases. The length of the CDR3 is 14 residues. The germline V gene has CDR1 SQVTM and CDR2 ANQGSEA. Since all of the isolated RNA was reverse transcribed, expressed TCRB transcripts were what got sequenced. TCRdb's table, derived via immunoSEQ multiplex PCR, lists solely in-frame clones and lacks some. The table has roughly 180,000 clones, roughly 8% seen once. Study-wide results and limits: Possibly, sequencing cDNA over-represented cells that had high TCR expression levels. Significant though moderate, a shortening of TCRB CDR3s appeared in all four CD4+ subsets of Type 1 diabetes patients.

This clone appeared a few times. The antigen is unknown. Other DNA sequences in this specimen translate into the identical CDR3. This receptor was taken from a man in his late teens or twenties with type 1 diabetes. The chain combines TRBV29-1 with TRBJ1-2, with D perhaps TRBD1 (6 bases). Material: central memory CD4+ T cells from blood. CDR3 sequence (DNA): TGCAGCGTTGAAGGGCGGGGGCGAAACTATGGCTACACCTTC. Amino acid sequence: CSVEGRGRNYGYTF.